The rows below give T cell receptor beta chains drawn from one sample of a study of control samples from healthy donors and cancer patients. The repertoire was sequenced with immunoSEQ multiplex PCR; TCRdb's copy has only in-frame clones and lacks some. Of about 180,000 clones listed, nearly 90% are singletons. The sample comprised blood. The receptors were gathered from a woman in her forties or fifties in good health. CDR3s include the opening cysteine and the closing phenylalanine or tryptophan. The D gene is left open where the match is weak. Clone sizes are given selectively: once, few, many, or a class where the clone is expanded.

v_call: TRBV3-1/TRBV3-2; j_call: TRBJ2-7; clone_size: NA; d_call: NA; cdr3_aa: CASSEEGALASYEQYF; cdr3_nt: TGTGCCAGCAGCGAAGAAGGAGCTCTAGCGAGCTACGAGCAGTACTTC
v_call: TRBV4-1; j_call: TRBJ1-1; clone_size: NA; d_call: NA; cdr3_aa: CASSQALYSEYTEAFF; cdr3_nt: TGCGCCAGCAGCCAGGCATTATACAGCGAGTACACTGAAGCTTTCTTT
v_call: TRBV11-2; j_call: TRBJ2-1; clone_size: NA; d_call: TRBD2; cdr3_aa: CASSLVGSGGYNEQFF; cdr3_nt: TGTGCCAGCAGCTTAGTGGGTAGCGGGGGTTACAATGAGCAGTTCTTC
v_call: TRBV9; j_call: TRBJ1-1; clone_size: NA; d_call: NA; cdr3_aa: CASSVDGRADTEAFF; cdr3_nt: TGTGCCAGCAGCGTAGATGGCAGGGCGGACACTGAAGCTTTCTTT
v_call: TRBV5-1; j_call: TRBJ1-1; clone_size: NA; d_call: NA; cdr3_aa: CASSLGQDYTEAFF; cdr3_nt: TGCGCCAGCAGCTTGGGCCAGGATTACACTGAAGCTTTCTTT
v_call: TRBV11-2; j_call: TRBJ2-1; clone_size: NA; d_call: NA; cdr3_aa: CASSLRSSKYNEQFF; cdr3_nt: TGTGCCAGCAGCTTAAGGAGCTCCAAATACAATGAGCAGTTCTTC
v_call: TRBV7-9; j_call: TRBJ2-5; clone_size: NA; d_call: NA; cdr3_aa: CASSLGRNQETQYF; cdr3_nt: TGTGCCAGCAGCTTAGGCAGAAATCAAGAGACCCAGTACTTC
v_call: TRBV28; j_call: TRBJ2-1; clone_size: NA; d_call: TRBD1; cdr3_aa: CASSLGQASNEQFF; cdr3_nt: TGTGCCAGCAGTTTAGGACAGGCTAGCAATGAGCAGTTCTTC
v_call: TRBV24-1; j_call: TRBJ1-2; clone_size: NA; d_call: NA; cdr3_aa: CATSADSAYGYTF; cdr3_nt: TGTGCCACCAGTGCCGACTCGGCCTATGGCTACACCTTC
v_call: TRBV23-1; j_call: TRBJ1-1; clone_size: NA; d_call: NA; cdr3_aa: CASTQGRGVEAFF; cdr3_nt: TGCGCCAGCACCCAGGGAAGGGGGGTTGAAGCTTTCTTT
v_call: TRBV29-1; j_call: TRBJ1-2; clone_size: NA; d_call: NA; cdr3_aa: CSVGGVSRRQSIYGYTF; cdr3_nt: TGCAGCGTTGGTGGGGTGTCGAGAAGACAGTCAATCTATGGCTACACCTTC
v_call: TRBV27; j_call: TRBJ2-7; clone_size: NA; d_call: NA; cdr3_aa: CASSSPAGESSYEQYF; cdr3_nt: TGTGCCAGCAGTTCCCCAGCAGGGGAGAGCTCCTACGAGCAGTACTTC
v_call: TRBV7-2; j_call: TRBJ2-7; clone_size: once; d_call: NA; cdr3_aa: CASSLSPGRKSYEQYF; cdr3_nt: TGTGCCAGCAGCTTATCCCCGGGACGGAAATCCTACGAGCAGTACTTC
v_call: TRBV12-3/TRBV12-4; j_call: TRBJ2-5; clone_size: once; d_call: NA; cdr3_aa: CASSGGYQETQYF; cdr3_nt: TGTGCCAGCAGTGGAGGATACCAAGAGACCCAGTACTTC
v_call: TRBV27; j_call: TRBJ1-1; clone_size: NA; d_call: TRBD1; cdr3_aa: CASSLLGQAAREAFF; cdr3_nt: TGTGCCAGCAGTCTTCTCGGACAGGCCGCCCGAGAAGCTTTCTTT
v_call: TRBV28; j_call: TRBJ1-2; clone_size: once; d_call: TRBD1; cdr3_aa: CASTPGQGDYGYTF; cdr3_nt: TGTGCCAGCACACCGGGACAGGGGGACTATGGCTACACCTTC
v_call: TRBV7-8; j_call: TRBJ2-2; clone_size: NA; d_call: NA; cdr3_aa: CASSKEGTGELFF; cdr3_nt: TGTGCCAGCAGCAAGGAGGGGACCGGGGAGCTGTTTTTT
v_call: TRBV30; j_call: TRBJ2-7; clone_size: NA; d_call: NA; cdr3_aa: CAWGPNYEQYF; cdr3_nt: TGTGCCTGGGGACCGAACTACGAGCAGTACTTC
v_call: TRBV19; j_call: TRBJ1-1; clone_size: NA; d_call: NA; cdr3_aa: CASSILAYTEAFF; cdr3_nt: TGTGCCAGTAGTATACTCGCTTACACTGAAGCTTTCTTT
v_call: TRBV28; j_call: TRBJ2-7; clone_size: NA; d_call: NA; cdr3_aa: CASSEYLYEQYF; cdr3_nt: TGTGCCAGCAGCGAATACCTCTACGAGCAGTACTTC
v_call: TRBV4-3; j_call: TRBJ2-1; clone_size: NA; d_call: TRBD1; cdr3_aa: CASSQVTGRDEQFF; cdr3_nt: TGCGCCAGCAGCCAAGTGACAGGGCGGGATGAGCAGTTCTTC
v_call: TRBV4-2; j_call: TRBJ1-2; clone_size: NA; d_call: TRBD1; cdr3_aa: CASSQVGRTGNYGYTF; cdr3_nt: TGTGCCAGCAGCCAAGTCGGGAGGACAGGGAACTATGGCTACACCTTC
v_call: TRBV28; j_call: TRBJ2-5; clone_size: NA; d_call: TRBD2; cdr3_aa: CASSFTLAGLETQYF; cdr3_nt: TGTGCCAGCAGTTTCACTTTAGCGGGGTTAGAGACCCAGTACTTC
v_call: TRBV19; j_call: TRBJ1-3; clone_size: NA; d_call: NA; cdr3_aa: CATASGSLVLSGNTIYF; cdr3_nt: TGTGCCACTGCCTCAGGGTCCTTAGTCCTCTCTGGAAACACCATATATTTT
v_call: TRBV9; j_call: TRBJ1-1; clone_size: NA; d_call: TRBD1; cdr3_aa: CASSKEPSTGGRTEAFF; cdr3_nt: TGTGCCAGCAGCAAAGAGCCCTCGACAGGGGGGCGAACTGAAGCTTTCTTT
v_call: TRBV20-1; j_call: TRBJ1-2; clone_size: NA; d_call: NA; cdr3_aa: CSASLTFRDNYGYTF; cdr3_nt: TGCAGTGCTAGTTTGACATTTCGAGATAACTATGGCTACACCTTC
v_call: TRBV5-1; j_call: TRBJ1-2; clone_size: NA; d_call: NA; cdr3_aa: CASSLRTDKGYTF; cdr3_nt: TGCGCCAGCAGCCTCCGGACTGACAAGGGCTACACCTTC
v_call: TRBV9; j_call: TRBJ2-1; clone_size: NA; d_call: TRBD2; cdr3_aa: CASSLAGAPFF; cdr3_nt: TGTGCCAGCAGCCTAGCGGGAGCCCCGTTCTTC
v_call: TRBV4-2; j_call: TRBJ1-4; clone_size: NA; d_call: NA; cdr3_aa: CASSQQSAFGEKLFF; cdr3_nt: TGTGCCAGCAGCCAACAATCGGCCTTCGGGGAAAAACTGTTTTTT
v_call: TRBV6-5; j_call: TRBJ2-5; clone_size: few; d_call: TRBD2; cdr3_aa: CASIPEGAGVRTQYF; cdr3_nt: TGTGCCAGCATTCCGGAAGGGGCGGGAGTCAGGACCCAGTACTTC
v_call: TRBV5-4; j_call: TRBJ2-5; clone_size: NA; d_call: TRBD2; cdr3_aa: CASSPGGLGQETQYF; cdr3_nt: TGTGCCAGCAGCCCGGGGGGGCTCGGACAAGAGACCCAGTACTTC
v_call: TRBV2; j_call: TRBJ2-6; clone_size: NA; d_call: NA; cdr3_aa: CASKVNPGANVLTF; cdr3_nt: TGTGCCAGCAAGGTCAACCCTGGGGCCAACGTCCTGACTTTC
v_call: TRBV4-3; j_call: TRBJ2-3; clone_size: NA; d_call: NA; cdr3_aa: CASSQDSGGTDTQYF; cdr3_nt: TGCGCCAGCAGCCAAGACTCCGGGGGCACAGATACGCAGTATTTT
v_call: TRBV29-1; j_call: TRBJ2-5; clone_size: NA; d_call: NA; cdr3_aa: CSVMRGGLEETQYF; cdr3_nt: TGCAGCGTGATGAGAGGGGGTTTGGAGGAGACCCAGTACTTC
v_call: TRBV3-1/TRBV3-2; j_call: TRBJ1-6; clone_size: NA; d_call: NA; cdr3_aa: CASSQDTPGQGNSPLHF; cdr3_nt: TGTGCCAGCAGCCAAGATACCCCGGGGCAGGGTAATTCACCCCTCCACTTT
v_call: TRBV10-3; j_call: TRBJ1-6; clone_size: once; d_call: TRBD1; cdr3_aa: CAISDGTGGRNNSPLHF; cdr3_nt: TGTGCCATCAGTGACGGGACAGGGGGTAGGAATAATTCACCCCTCCACTTT
v_call: TRBV24-1; j_call: TRBJ2-7; clone_size: NA; d_call: NA; cdr3_aa: CATTTRGRETYEQYF; cdr3_nt: TGTGCCACCACGACCAGGGGAAGGGAAACCTACGAGCAGTACTTC
v_call: TRBV9; j_call: TRBJ1-1; clone_size: NA; d_call: NA; cdr3_aa: CASSVGDYTEAFF; cdr3_nt: TGTGCCAGCAGCGTAGGTGATTACACTGAAGCTTTCTTT
v_call: TRBV6-5; j_call: TRBJ2-3; clone_size: NA; d_call: NA; cdr3_aa: CASSYEGASTDTQYF; cdr3_nt: TGTGCCAGCAGTTACGAGGGTGCTAGCACAGATACGCAGTATTTT
v_call: TRBV7-5; j_call: TRBJ1-2; clone_size: NA; d_call: NA; cdr3_aa: CVRSFDRVNYGYTF; cdr3_nt: TGTGTCAGAAGCTTTGACAGGGTTAACTATGGCTACACCTTC
v_call: TRBV30; j_call: TRBJ1-4; clone_size: NA; d_call: NA; cdr3_aa: CAWSVGLGGEKLFF; cdr3_nt: TGTGCCTGGAGTGTGGGCCTAGGGGGTGAAAAACTGTTTTTT
v_call: TRBV5-5; j_call: TRBJ1-1; clone_size: NA; d_call: NA; cdr3_aa: CASSWTDNTEAFF; cdr3_nt: TGTGCCAGCAGCTGGACAGACAACACTGAAGCTTTCTTT
v_call: TRBV6-4; j_call: TRBJ2-7; clone_size: NA; d_call: NA; cdr3_aa: CASSDFATSRYEQYF; cdr3_nt: TGTGCCAGCAGTGACTTTGCCACTAGCCGCTACGAGCAGTACTTC
v_call: TRBV9; j_call: TRBJ1-6; clone_size: NA; d_call: NA; cdr3_aa: CASSVGGENSPLHF; cdr3_nt: TGTGCCAGCAGCGTAGGCGGGGAGAATTCACCCCTCCACTTT
v_call: TRBV11-1; j_call: TRBJ2-7; clone_size: NA; d_call: TRBD2; cdr3_aa: CASSYGLAGEQYF; cdr3_nt: TGTGCCAGCAGCTACGGACTAGCGGGCGAGCAGTACTTC
v_call: TRBV5-8; j_call: TRBJ1-3; clone_size: NA; d_call: NA; cdr3_aa: CASSLAGSGNTIYF; cdr3_nt: TGTGCCAGCAGCTTGGCGGGTTCTGGAAACACCATATATTTT
v_call: TRBV4-3; j_call: TRBJ1-1; clone_size: NA; d_call: NA; cdr3_aa: CASSTGFPSEAFF; cdr3_nt: TGCGCCAGCAGTACAGGGTTCCCATCCGAAGCTTTCTTT
v_call: TRBV29-1; j_call: TRBJ1-2; clone_size: once; d_call: NA; cdr3_aa: CSVNFYGYTF; cdr3_nt: TGCAGCGTTAACTTCTATGGCTACACCTTC
v_call: TRBV3-1/TRBV3-2; j_call: TRBJ1-1; clone_size: NA; d_call: NA; cdr3_aa: CASSQGVQREAFF; cdr3_nt: TGTGCCAGCAGCCAAGGTGTACAGCGTGAAGCTTTCTTT
v_call: TRBV9; j_call: TRBJ1-5; clone_size: NA; d_call: TRBD1; cdr3_aa: CASSPTGGDIQPQHF; cdr3_nt: TGTGCCAGCAGCCCGACAGGGGGCGACATTCAGCCCCAGCATTTT
v_call: TRBV7-6; j_call: TRBJ1-2; clone_size: NA; d_call: TRBD1; cdr3_aa: CASSLEGQGFYGYTF; cdr3_nt: TGTGCCAGCAGCTTAGAGGGACAGGGCTTCTATGGCTACACCTTC
v_call: TRBV29-1; j_call: TRBJ1-2; clone_size: few; d_call: NA; cdr3_aa: CSVEGGGSIYGYTF; cdr3_nt: TGCAGCGTTGAGGGGGGAGGGAGCATCTATGGCTACACCTTC
v_call: TRBV2; j_call: TRBJ1-1; clone_size: NA; d_call: NA; cdr3_aa: CASSVNRGMAFF; cdr3_nt: TGTGCCAGCAGTGTTAATAGGGGAATGGCTTTCTTT
v_call: TRBV28; j_call: TRBJ1-1; clone_size: NA; d_call: NA; cdr3_aa: CASSALPRVNTEAFF; cdr3_nt: TGTGCCAGCAGCGCCCTCCCCCGGGTGAACACTGAAGCTTTCTTT
v_call: TRBV9; j_call: TRBJ2-1; clone_size: NA; d_call: NA; cdr3_aa: CASSVEGRLYNEQFF; cdr3_nt: TGTGCCAGCAGCGTAGAGGGACGGCTCTACAATGAGCAGTTCTTC
v_call: TRBV27; j_call: TRBJ2-2; clone_size: NA; d_call: TRBD2; cdr3_aa: CASKSPSGNTGELFF; cdr3_nt: TGTGCCAGCAAGAGCCCTAGCGGGAACACCGGGGAGCTGTTTTTT
v_call: TRBV6-2/TRBV6-3; j_call: TRBJ1-5; clone_size: NA; d_call: NA; cdr3_aa: CASSYSEGFGVWNQPQHF; cdr3_nt: TGTGCCAGCAGTTACTCGGAAGGGTTCGGGGTGTGGAATCAGCCCCAGCATTTT
v_call: TRBV6-5; j_call: TRBJ1-2; clone_size: NA; d_call: NA; cdr3_aa: CASSYNVYGYTF; cdr3_nt: TGTGCCAGCAGTTACAACGTCTATGGCTACACCTTC
v_call: TRBV2; j_call: TRBJ1-6; clone_size: NA; d_call: NA; cdr3_aa: CASNVQGLNNSPLHF; cdr3_nt: TGTGCCAGCAACGTGCAGGGGCTAAATAATTCACCCCTCCACTTT
v_call: TRBV2; j_call: TRBJ1-2; clone_size: NA; d_call: NA; cdr3_aa: CASSEYDSNYGYTF; cdr3_nt: TGTGCCAGCAGTGAATACGACAGCAACTATGGCTACACCTTC